This passage covers 3 T cell receptor beta chains from one sample sequenced in a study of response to subunit inactivated influenza vaccine. TCRdb analysed the RT-PCR reads with MiXCR anew, one entry per CDR3 protein. Of over 300,000 distinct CDR3 sequences detected, 20% to 25% appear once; the ten largest clones hold about a tenth. The sequencing here drew on PBMCs from blood, taken roughly 20 months after vaccination. The receptors originated from a man between 50 and 70 years old who received an inactivated influenza vaccine.

The genes are TRBV6-2 or TRBV6-3 and TRBJ2-3; D not certain. Germline CDR1 and CDR2: MNHEY and SVGEGT. This CDR3 is 13 amino acids long. V dropped 0 bases and J dropped 6 bases, with 7 bases sitting between them. The CDR3 sequence is CASSYSGWDTQYF. For the CDR3, the DNA is TGTGCCAGCAGTTACTCAGGTTGGGATACGCAGTATTTT.

Many counts were recorded for this clonotype. The chain couples TRBV20-1 to TRBJ1-5, with TRBD1 matching over 10 bases. The junction had 3 bases not matched to a gene; V was cut back by 5 bases and J by 5 bases. Germline CDR1 DFQATT, CDR2 SNEGSKA (reference sequence). This CDR3 comprises 13 residues. CDR3 DNA: TGCAGTGCTCAGACAGGGGGCGATCAGCCCCAGCATTTT. This encodes CSAQTGGDQPQHF.

The rearrangement links TRBV20-1 to TRBJ1-5; 7 bases agree with TRBD1. CDR1 is DFQATT, CDR2 SNEGSKA, per germline (reference sequence). This CDR3 region has 15 residues. V was clipped by 5 bases and J by 4 bases; unmatched bases: 11. The CDR3 DNA follows: TGCAGTGCTTCACGGGACAGCCGCTATAATCAGCCCCAGCATTTT. It yields the protein CSASRDSRYNQPQHF.